Below, one T cell receptor (beta chain) is given with its context. The antigen is not known. A multiplex PCR was run with 60 Vbeta primers and 13 Jbeta primers. The data were produced by immunoSEQ multiplex PCR, yet TCRdb's version contains in-frame clones alone and is incomplete. The sample carries tens of thousands of clones, 80% recorded once. The source of the sample is a study of cytomegalovirus exposure and HLA in healthy donors. The study's findings and limits: In an earlier analysis, productive rearrangement rates for most beta V segments clustered near 87% or 30%.

Sequences were obtained from PBMCs. The clonotype comes from a woman in her forties or fifties in good health and CMV-seropositive.

CDR3 DNA sequence: TGTGCCAGTAGGGCGGGGAACACTGAAGCTTTCTTT. It is translated as CASRAGNTEAFF. The chain joins TRBV19 to TRBJ1-1, with D uncertain. Per the germline V gene, CDR1 is LNHDA and CDR2 is SQIVND (reference sequence). There are 12 residues in the CDR3. V gave up 6 bases and J gave up 1 base, with 6 bases separating them.